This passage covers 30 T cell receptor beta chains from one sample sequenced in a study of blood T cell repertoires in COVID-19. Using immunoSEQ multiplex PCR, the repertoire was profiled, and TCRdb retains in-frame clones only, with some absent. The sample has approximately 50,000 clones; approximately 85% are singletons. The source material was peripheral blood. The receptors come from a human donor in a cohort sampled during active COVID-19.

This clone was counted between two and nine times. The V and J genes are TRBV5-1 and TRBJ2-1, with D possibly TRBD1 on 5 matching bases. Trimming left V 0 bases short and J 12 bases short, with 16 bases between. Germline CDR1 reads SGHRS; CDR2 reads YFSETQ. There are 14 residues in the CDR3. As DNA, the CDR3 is TGCGCCAGCAGCTTGGTAGGGGCTAGTGGTGGGCAGTTCTTC. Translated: CASSLVGASGGQFF.

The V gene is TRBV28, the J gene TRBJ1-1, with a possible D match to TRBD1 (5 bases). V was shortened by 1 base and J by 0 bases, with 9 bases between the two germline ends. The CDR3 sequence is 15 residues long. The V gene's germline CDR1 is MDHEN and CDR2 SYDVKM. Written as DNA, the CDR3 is TGTGCCAGCAGTTTATTACAGGCCCTGAACACTGAAGCTTTCTTT. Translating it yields CASSLLQALNTEAFF. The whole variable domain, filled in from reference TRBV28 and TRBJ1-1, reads DVKVTQSSRYLVKRTGEKVFLECVQDMDHENMFWYRQDPGLGLRLIYFSYDVKMKEKGDIPEGYSVSREKKERFSLILESASTNQTSMYLCASSLLQALNTEAFFGQGTRLTVV.

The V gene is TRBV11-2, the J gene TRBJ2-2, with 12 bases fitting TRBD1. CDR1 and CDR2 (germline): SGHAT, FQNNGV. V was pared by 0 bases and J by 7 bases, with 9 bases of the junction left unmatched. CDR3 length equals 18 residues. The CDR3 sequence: CASSLDRGQGAADGELFF. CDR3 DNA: TGTGCCAGCAGCTTAGATCGGGGACAGGGGGCCGCCGACGGGGAGCTGTTTTTT.

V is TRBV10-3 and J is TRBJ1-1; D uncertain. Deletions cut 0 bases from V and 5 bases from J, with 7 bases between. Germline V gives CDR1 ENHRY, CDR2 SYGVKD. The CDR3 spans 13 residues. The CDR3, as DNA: TGTGCCATCAGTGAGTCTGGAGGGACTGAAGCTTTCTTT. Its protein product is CAISESGGTEAFF.

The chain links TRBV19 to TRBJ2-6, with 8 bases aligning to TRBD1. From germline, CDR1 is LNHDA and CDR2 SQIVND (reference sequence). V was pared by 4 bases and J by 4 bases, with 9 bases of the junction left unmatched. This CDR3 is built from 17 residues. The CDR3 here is CASSTDRASRGANVLTF. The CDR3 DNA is TGTGCCAGTAGTACGGACAGGGCCTCGAGGGGGGCCAACGTCCTGACTTTC.

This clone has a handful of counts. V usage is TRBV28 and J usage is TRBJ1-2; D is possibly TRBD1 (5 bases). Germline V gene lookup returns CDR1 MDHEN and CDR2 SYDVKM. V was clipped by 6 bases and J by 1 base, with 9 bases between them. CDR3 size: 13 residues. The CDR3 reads CASSYDSNYGYTF. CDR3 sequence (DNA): TGTGCCAGCAGCTATGACAGTAACTATGGCTACACCTTC.

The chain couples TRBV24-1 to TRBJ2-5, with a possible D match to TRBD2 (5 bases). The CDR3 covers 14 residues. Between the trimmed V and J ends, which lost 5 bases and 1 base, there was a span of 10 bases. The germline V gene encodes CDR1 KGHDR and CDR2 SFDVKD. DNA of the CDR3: TGTGCCACCAGTGTTGGAGGCAGCCAAGAGACCCAGTACTTC. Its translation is CATSVGGSQETQYF.

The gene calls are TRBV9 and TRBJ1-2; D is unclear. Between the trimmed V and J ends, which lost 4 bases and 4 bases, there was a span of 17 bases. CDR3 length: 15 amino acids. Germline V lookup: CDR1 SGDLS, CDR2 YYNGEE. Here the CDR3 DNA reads TGTGCCAGCAGCCCCCAGGTCGCAGCAGGCTATGGCTACACCTTC. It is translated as CASSPQVAAGYGYTF. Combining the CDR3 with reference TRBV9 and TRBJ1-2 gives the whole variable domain DSGVTQTPKHLITATGQRVTLRCSPRSGDLSVYWYQQSLDQGLQFLIQYYNGEERAKGNILERFSAQQFPDLHSELNLSSLELGDSALYFCASSPQVAAGYGYTFGSGTRLTVV.

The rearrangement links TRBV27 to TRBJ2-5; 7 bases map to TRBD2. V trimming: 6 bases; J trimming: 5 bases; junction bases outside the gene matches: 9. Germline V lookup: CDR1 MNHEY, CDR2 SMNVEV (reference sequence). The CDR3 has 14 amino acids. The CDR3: CASSDLQGGETQYF. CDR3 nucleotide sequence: TGTGCCAGCAGCGACCTTCAGGGAGGGGAGACCCAGTACTTC.

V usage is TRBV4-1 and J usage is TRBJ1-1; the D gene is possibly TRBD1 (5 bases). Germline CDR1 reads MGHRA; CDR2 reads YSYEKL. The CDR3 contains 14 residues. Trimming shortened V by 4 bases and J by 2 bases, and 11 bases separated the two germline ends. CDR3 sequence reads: CASSLPTVNTEAFF. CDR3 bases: TGCGCCAGCAGCCTACCGACAGTAAACACTGAAGCTTTCTTT.

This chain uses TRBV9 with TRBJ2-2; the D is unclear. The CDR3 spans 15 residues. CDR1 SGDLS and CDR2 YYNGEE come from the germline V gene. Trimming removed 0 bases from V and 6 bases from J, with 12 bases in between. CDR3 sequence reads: CASSVASEVAGELFF. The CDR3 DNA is TGTGCCAGCAGCGTAGCTTCCGAGGTGGCCGGGGAGCTGTTTTTT.

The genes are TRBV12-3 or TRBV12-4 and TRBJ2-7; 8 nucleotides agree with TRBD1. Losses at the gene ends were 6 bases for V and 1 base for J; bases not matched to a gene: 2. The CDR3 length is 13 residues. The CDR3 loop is CASRRQGSYEQYF. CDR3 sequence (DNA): TGTGCCAGCAGACGACAGGGGTCCTACGAGCAGTACTTC.

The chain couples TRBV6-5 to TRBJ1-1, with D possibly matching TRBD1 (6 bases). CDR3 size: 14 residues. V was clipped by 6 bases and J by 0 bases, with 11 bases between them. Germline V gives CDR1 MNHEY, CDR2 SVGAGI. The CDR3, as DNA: TGTGCCAGCAGACCGGGACACCTGAACACTGAAGCTTTCTTT. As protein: CASRPGHLNTEAFF.

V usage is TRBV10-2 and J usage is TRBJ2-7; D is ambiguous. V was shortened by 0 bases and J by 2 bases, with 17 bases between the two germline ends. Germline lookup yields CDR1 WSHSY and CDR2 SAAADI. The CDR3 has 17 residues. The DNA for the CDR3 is TGCGCCAGCAGTGAGTCAAAGGTTCTGGGCCTCCCCTACGAGCAGTACTTC. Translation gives CASSESKVLGLPYEQYF.

The CDR3 sequence: CSGYDLNYGYTF. The CDR3 DNA reads TGCAGCGGATACGACTTGAACTATGGCTACACCTTC. The chain couples TRBV29-1 to TRBJ1-2; D is unresolved. Between the trimmed V and J ends, which lost 7 bases and 2 bases, there was a span of 11 bases. There are 12 residues in the CDR3. Germline CDR1 reads SQVTM; CDR2 reads ANQGSEA.

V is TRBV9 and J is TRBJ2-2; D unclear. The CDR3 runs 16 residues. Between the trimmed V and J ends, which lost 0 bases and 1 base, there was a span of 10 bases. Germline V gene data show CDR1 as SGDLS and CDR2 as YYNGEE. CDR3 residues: CASSVAFQVNTGELFF. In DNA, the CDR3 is TGTGCCAGCAGCGTAGCGTTTCAGGTGAACACCGGGGAGCTGTTTTTT. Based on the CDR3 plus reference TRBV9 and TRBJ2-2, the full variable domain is DSGVTQTPKHLITATGQRVTLRCSPRSGDLSVYWYQQSLDQGLQFLIQYYNGEERAKGNILERFSAQQFPDLHSELNLSSLELGDSALYFCASSVAFQVNTGELFFGEGSRLTVL.

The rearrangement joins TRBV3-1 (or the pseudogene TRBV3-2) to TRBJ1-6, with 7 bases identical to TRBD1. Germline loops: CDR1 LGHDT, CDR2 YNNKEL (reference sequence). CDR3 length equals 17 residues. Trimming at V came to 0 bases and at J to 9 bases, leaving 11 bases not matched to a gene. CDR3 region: CASSQEPSSRGSSPLHF. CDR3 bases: TGTGCCAGCAGCCAAGAGCCCTCGTCCAGGGGGTCTTCACCCCTCCACTTT.

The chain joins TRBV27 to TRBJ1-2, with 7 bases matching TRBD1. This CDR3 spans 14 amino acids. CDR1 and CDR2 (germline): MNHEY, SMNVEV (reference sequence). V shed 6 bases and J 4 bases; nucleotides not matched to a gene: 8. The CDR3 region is CASRATGIGYGYTF. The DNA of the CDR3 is TGTGCCAGCAGAGCGACAGGGATCGGCTATGGCTACACCTTC.

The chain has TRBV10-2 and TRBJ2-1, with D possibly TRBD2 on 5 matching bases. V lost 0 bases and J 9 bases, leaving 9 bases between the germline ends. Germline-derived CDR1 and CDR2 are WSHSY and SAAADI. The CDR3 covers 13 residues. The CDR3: CASSESTAGEQFF. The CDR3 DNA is TGCGCCAGCAGTGAGTCGACGGCGGGTGAGCAGTTCTTC.

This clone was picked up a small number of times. CDR3 amino acids: CATSETSGGSNEQFF. The CDR3 coding sequence is TGTGCCACCAGTGAAACTAGCGGGGGCAGCAATGAGCAGTTCTTC. The gene calls are TRBV24-1 and TRBJ2-1; 11 bases match TRBD2. CDR3 length: 15 residues. V lost 4 bases, J lost 6 bases, and 4 bases stayed unmatched. Germline V CDR1 and CDR2: KGHDR, SFDVKD.

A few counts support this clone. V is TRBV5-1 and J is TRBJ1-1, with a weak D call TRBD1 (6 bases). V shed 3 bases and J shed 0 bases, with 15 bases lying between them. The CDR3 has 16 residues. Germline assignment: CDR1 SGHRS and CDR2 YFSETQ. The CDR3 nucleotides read TGCGCCAGCAGCTCCCAATGGGGGGGCCTGAACACTGAAGCTTTCTTT. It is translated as CASSSQWGGLNTEAFF.

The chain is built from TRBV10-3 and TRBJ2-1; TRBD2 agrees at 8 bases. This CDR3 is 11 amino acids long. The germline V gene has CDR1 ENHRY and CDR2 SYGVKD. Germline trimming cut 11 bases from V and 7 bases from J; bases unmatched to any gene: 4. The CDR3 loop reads CAHGRVNEQFF. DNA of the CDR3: TGTGCCCACGGGAGGGTTAATGAGCAGTTCTTC.

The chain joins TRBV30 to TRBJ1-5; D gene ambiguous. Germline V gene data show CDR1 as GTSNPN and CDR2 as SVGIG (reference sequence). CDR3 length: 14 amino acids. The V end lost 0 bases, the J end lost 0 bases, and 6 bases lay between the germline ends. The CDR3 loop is CAWSVRASNQPQHF. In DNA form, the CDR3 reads TGTGCCTGGAGTGTACGAGCTAGCAATCAGCCCCAGCATTTT.

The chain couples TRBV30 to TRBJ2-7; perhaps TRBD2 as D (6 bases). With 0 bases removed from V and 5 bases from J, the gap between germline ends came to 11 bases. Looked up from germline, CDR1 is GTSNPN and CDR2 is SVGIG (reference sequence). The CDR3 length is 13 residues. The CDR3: CAWSVRGLNEQYF. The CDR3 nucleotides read TGTGCCTGGAGTGTACGGGGGTTGAACGAGCAGTACTTC.

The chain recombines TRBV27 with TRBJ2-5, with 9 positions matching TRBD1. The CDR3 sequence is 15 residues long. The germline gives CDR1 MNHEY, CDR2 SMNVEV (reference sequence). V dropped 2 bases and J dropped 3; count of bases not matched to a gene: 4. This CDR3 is CASSLRGTGKETQYF. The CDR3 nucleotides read TGTGCCAGCAGTTTAAGGGGGACAGGGAAAGAGACCCAGTACTTC.

The CDR3: CASSYSMAGFAGELFF. The DNA for the CDR3 is TGTGCCAGCAGTTACTCGATGGCGGGTTTTGCCGGGGAGCTGTTTTTT. This chain joins TRBV6-5 and TRBJ2-2, with TRBD2 as a possible D gene (5 bases). CDR1 MNHEY and CDR2 SVGAGI come from the germline V gene. Trimming pared 0 bases from V and 6 bases from J, leaving 14 bases between. The CDR3 spans 16 residues.

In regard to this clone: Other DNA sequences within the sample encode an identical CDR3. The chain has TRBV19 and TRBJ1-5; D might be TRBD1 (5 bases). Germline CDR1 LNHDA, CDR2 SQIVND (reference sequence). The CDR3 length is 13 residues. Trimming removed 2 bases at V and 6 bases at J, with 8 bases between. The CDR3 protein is CASSIQGGQPQHF. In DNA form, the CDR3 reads TGTGCCAGTAGTATACAGGGCGGTCAGCCCCAGCATTTT.

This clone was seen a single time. The CDR3 loop is CATAGWNTEAFF. The CDR3, as DNA: TGTGCCACCGCAGGGTGGAACACTGAAGCTTTCTTT. The rearrangement joins TRBV14 to TRBJ1-1, with D perhaps matching TRBD1 (5 bases). There are 12 residues in the CDR3. V shed 10 bases and J shed 1 base, with 10 bases lying between them. In germline, CDR1 is SGHDN, CDR2 FVKESK. The full variable domain, completed using reference TRBV14 and TRBJ1-1, is EAGVTQFPSHSVIEKGQTVTLRCDPISGHDNLYWYRRVMGKEIKFLLHFVKESKQDESGMPNNRFLAERTGGTYSTLKVQPAELEDSGVYFCATAGWNTEAFFGQGTRLTVV.

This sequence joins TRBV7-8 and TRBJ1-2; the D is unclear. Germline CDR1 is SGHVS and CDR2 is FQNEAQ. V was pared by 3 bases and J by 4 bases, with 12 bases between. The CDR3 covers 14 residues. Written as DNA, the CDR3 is TGTGCCAGCAGCTTCGGGAGGCGGGGCTATGGCTACACCTTC. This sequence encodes CASSFGRRGYGYTF.

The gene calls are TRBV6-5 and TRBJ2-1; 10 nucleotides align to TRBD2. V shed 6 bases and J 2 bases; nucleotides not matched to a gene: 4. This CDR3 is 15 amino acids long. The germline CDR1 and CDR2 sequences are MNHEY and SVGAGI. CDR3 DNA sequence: TGTGCCAGCAGCCGCAGCGGGAGGGCCTACAATGAGCAGTTCTTC. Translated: CASSRSGRAYNEQFF.